This is a list of T cell receptor beta chains from one sample in a study of graft-versus-host responses after intestinal transplantation. Method: immunoSEQ multiplex PCR; TCRdb's copy keeps in-frame clones and lacks some. This table holds under 140,000 clones, approximately 92% found once. The antigens these receptors bind are not known. The sample in question was unstimulated CD8+ T cells sorted from spleen or lymph node cells, obtained before intestinal transplant. The receptors stem from a human donor who received an intestinal transplant. CDR3s include the opening cysteine and the closing phenylalanine or tryptophan. D genes are given only for firm matches. Where a row states a size, it is once, few, many or the class of an expanded clone; other rows omit it.

clone_size,j_call,d_call,v_call,cdr3_aa,cdr3_nt
-,TRBJ2-3,-,TRBV12-5,CASGFRTDAYF,TGTGCTAGTGGTTTCCGGACAGACGCGTATTTT
-,TRBJ2-2,TRBD2,TRBV7-9,CASSPSSGIGTGELFF,TGTGCCAGCAGCCCCTCAAGCGGGATAGGCACCGGGGAGCTGTTTTTT
-,TRBJ2-1,TRBD1,TRBV19,CASSITLPGQSYNEQFF,TGTGCCAGTAGTATTACTTTACCGGGACAGTCCTACAATGAGCAGTTCTTC
-,TRBJ2-7,-,TRBV5-6,CASSSASRGAEQYF,TGTGCCAGCAGCTCAGCCTCCCGGGGGGCCGAGCAGTACTTC
-,TRBJ2-3,-,TRBV20-1,CSVRGSDTQYF,TGCAGTGTCAGGGGCTCAGATACGCAGTATTTT
-,TRBJ2-3,TRBD1,TRBV6-1,CASSSGQGGTDTQYF,TGTGCCAGCAGTTCCGGACAGGGTGGAACAGATACGCAGTATTTT
-,TRBJ1-2,-,TRBV7-9,CASSLVGTANGYTF,TGTGCCAGCAGCTTAGTCGGAACAGCTAATGGCTACACCTTC
-,TRBJ2-7,-,TRBV9,CASSVDAERDEQYF,TGTGCCAGCAGCGTAGATGCAGAGAGGGACGAGCAGTACTTC
-,TRBJ2-1,TRBD2,TRBV6-5,CASSYSEETSGNEQFF,TGTGCCAGCAGTTACTCGGAAGAGACTAGCGGCAATGAGCAGTTCTTC
-,TRBJ2-1,-,TRBV6-4,CASSDDGHEQFF,TGTGCCAGCAGTGATGACGGCCACGAGCAGTTCTTC
-,TRBJ1-1,-,TRBV19,CASTPSSVAAFF,TGTGCCAGCACCCCATCTAGTGTTGCGGCTTTCTTT
-,TRBJ1-1,-,TRBV27,CASSLTANTEAFF,TGTGCCAGCAGTTTGACGGCGAACACTGAAGCTTTCTTT
-,TRBJ2-6,-,TRBV7-3,CASSLNRPGWGSSGANVLTF,TGTGCCAGCAGCTTAAATCGACCGGGTTGGGGAAGCTCTGGGGCCAACGTCCTGACTTTC
once,TRBJ2-3,TRBD2,TRBV7-2,CASSLVLAGGDTQYF,TGTGCCAGCAGCTTAGTACTAGCGGGAGGAGATACGCAGTATTTT
-,TRBJ1-3,TRBD1,TRBV30,CAWSDTGGFLDTIYF,TGTGCCTGGAGTGACACAGGGGGTTTTTTAGACACCATATATTTT
-,TRBJ2-2,-,TRBV9,CASSAATGELFF,TGTGCCAGCAGCGCCGCTACCGGGGAGCTGTTTTTT
once,TRBJ2-7,TRBD1,TRBV2,CASSAPPGQGYEQYF,TGTGCCAGCAGTGCCCCTCCGGGACAGGGCTACGAGCAGTACTTC
-,TRBJ1-5,-,TRBV6-1,CASSEPRDNQPQHF,TGTGCCAGCAGTGAACCCAGGGACAATCAGCCCCAGCATTTT
-,TRBJ2-1,-,TRBV25-1,CASSEYGSMNEQFF,TGTGCCAGCAGTGAGTACGGGAGTATGAATGAGCAGTTCTTC
-,TRBJ2-5,-,TRBV7-3,CASSSGLLGPRETQYF,TGTGCCAGCAGCTCGGGTCTTCTGGGACCTAGAGAGACCCAGTACTTC
-,TRBJ2-7,-,TRBV2,CALKGREGASEQYF,TGTGCCCTGAAGGGCCGGGAAGGGGCAAGCGAGCAGTACTTC
-,TRBJ2-1,-,TRBV7-9,CASSLEGGEQFF,TGTGCCAGCAGCTTAGAGGGGGGCGAGCAGTTCTTC
-,TRBJ2-5,-,TRBV7-6,CASSFEGETQYF,TGTGCCAGCAGCTTTGAGGGCGAGACCCAGTACTTC
-,TRBJ2-1,-,TRBV19,CASSRGGGHNEQFF,TGTGCCAGTAGCAGGGGTGGGGGGCACAATGAGCAGTTCTTC
-,TRBJ1-2,TRBD1,TRBV5-4,CASSSGQDLNYGYTF,TGTGCCAGCAGCTCCGGACAGGATTTAAACTATGGCTACACCTTC
-,TRBJ1-1,-,TRBV6-1,CATHRKNTEAFF,TGTGCCACCCACAGGAAGAACACTGAAGCTTTCTTT
-,TRBJ2-6,TRBD2,TRBV18,CASSTVRLAVPSGANVLTF,TGTGCCAGCTCAACGGTCCGACTAGCAGTACCTTCTGGGGCCAACGTCCTGACTTTC
once,TRBJ2-3,TRBD2,TRBV10-3,CAISLAGVADTQYF,TGTGCCATCTCTCTAGCGGGAGTGGCAGATACGCAGTATTTT
-,TRBJ1-2,-,TRBV19,CASSTQGTYGYTF,TGTGCCAGTAGTACTCAGGGGACCTATGGCTACACCTTC
-,TRBJ1-3,TRBD1,TRBV5-7,CASSLTGGNTIYF,TGTGCCAGCAGCCTGACAGGGGGAAACACCATATATTTT
-,TRBJ2-3,-,TRBV5-1,CASSLWGDGTDTQYF,TGCGCCAGCAGCTTGTGGGGGGACGGCACAGATACGCAGTATTTT
-,TRBJ2-7,-,TRBV4-1,CASSQERGEVWATYEQYF,TGCGCCAGCAGCCAAGAAAGGGGTGAGGTTTGGGCAACCTACGAGCAGTACTTC
-,TRBJ1-3,TRBD1,TRBV9,CASSASGTGYEYSGNTIYF,TGTGCCAGCAGCGCTTCTGGGACAGGGTATGAATACTCTGGAAACACCATATATTTT
-,TRBJ1-3,-,TRBV11-2,CASSLDLGETDVSGNTIYF,TGTGCCAGCAGCTTAGATCTGGGCGAGACCGACGTCTCTGGAAACACCATATATTTT
-,TRBJ2-7,-,TRBV27,CASSFQEAVSYEQYF,TGTGCCAGCAGTTTTCAGGAAGCCGTCTCCTACGAGCAGTACTTC
-,TRBJ1-2,-,TRBV6-5,CASSYGANYGYTF,TGTGCCAGCAGTTACGGGGCTAACTATGGCTACACCTTC
-,TRBJ2-1,-,TRBV11-2,CASSLDAQPNNEQFF,TGTGCCAGCAGCTTAGATGCCCAGCCAAACAATGAGCAGTTCTTC
-,TRBJ1-5,-,TRBV6-5,CASSYFRDRNQPQHF,TGTGCCAGCAGTTACTTCAGGGACCGCAATCAGCCCCAGCATTTT
-,TRBJ2-7,-,TRBV23-1,CASSQGSFYEQYF,TGCGCCAGCAGTCAGGGTTCCTTCTACGAGCAGTACTTC
-,TRBJ2-5,TRBD2,TRBV6-5,CASSYSEREWETQYF,TGTGCCAGCAGTTACTCCGAGCGGGAGTGGGAGACCCAGTACTTC
-,TRBJ2-2,-,TRBV29-1,CSVEDARENTGELFF,TGCAGCGTTGAAGATGCCAGGGAAAACACCGGGGAGCTGTTTTTT
-,TRBJ1-2,-,TRBV2,CASSDSLVGGAHGYTF,TGTGCCAGCAGTGATTCCCTTGTCGGGGGCGCCCATGGCTACACCTTC
once,TRBJ2-2,-,TRBV29-1,CSVGGNTGELFF,TGCAGCGTTGGGGGGAACACCGGGGAGCTGTTTTTT
-,TRBJ2-2,-,TRBV4-1,CASSQEIDWTGELFF,TGCGCCAGCAGCCAAGAGATCGACTGGACCGGGGAGCTGTTTTTT
-,TRBJ2-1,-,TRBV11-2,CASSWDTGNEQFF,TGTGCCAGCAGCTGGGATACCGGCAATGAGCAGTTCTTC
once,TRBJ2-7,-,TRBV7-9,CASTTTSLGREQYF,TGTGCCAGCACGACTACCTCTTTAGGGAGGGAGCAGTACTTC
-,TRBJ2-1,-,TRBV6-5,CASSSAPGHTKQFF,TGTGCCAGCAGTTCCGCCCCGGGACATACTAAGCAGTTCTTC
once,TRBJ2-3,-,TRBV29-1,CSVAPPSTDTQYF,TGCAGCGTCGCCCCCCCAAGCACAGATACGCAGTATTTT
-,TRBJ2-3,-,TRBV27,CASSPSNNLYTQYF,TGTGCCAGCAGCCCAAGCAACAACCTTTATACGCAGTATTTT